One sample yielded the 5 T cell receptor beta chains listed below, sequenced in a study of T-cell reconstitution after alpha-beta-depleted transplantation in children. As it was prepared, the TCRbeta library received unique molecular identifiers. TCRdb called the PCR reads again in MiXCR, with one record for every CDR3 protein. The repertoire holds about 400,000 distinct CDR3 sequences, with less than 15% as singletons. The sample here was PBMCs, taken from the stem cell graft. Receptors were obtained from a human donor who donated a stem cell graft to a child with Fanconi anemia.

This clonotype was picked up many times. The rearrangement uses TRBV15 and TRBJ2-2; 7 nucleotides line up with TRBD1. Germline CDR1 reads LNHNV; CDR2 reads YYDKDF (reference sequence). V shed 3 bases, J shed 2 bases, and the junction held 3 bases outside the gene matches. This CDR3 has 15 residues. The CDR3, as DNA: TGTGCCACCAGCAGGAACAGGGGCAACACCGGGGAGCTGTTTTTT. This sequence encodes CATSRNRGNTGELFF.

This clonotype has only a few counts. This sequence joins TRBV5-1 and TRBJ2-7; 9 bases are a match to TRBD1. V lost 3 bases, J lost 0 bases, and 4 bases stayed unmatched. Germline V gene lookup returns CDR1 SGHRS and CDR2 YFSETQ. The CDR3 covers 15 residues. The CDR3 spells CASSSGDRVSYEQYF. The CDR3 coding sequence is TGCGCCAGCAGCTCAGGGGACAGGGTCTCCTACGAGCAGTACTTC.

This clonotype was observed many times. This chain links TRBV5-1 with TRBJ1-5; D unclear. V was trimmed by 0 bases and J by 3 bases, leaving 7 bases between them. Germline lookup yields CDR1 SGHRS and CDR2 YFSETQ. This CDR3 contains 14 residues. CDR3: CASSLGGFNQPQHF. As DNA, the CDR3 is TGCGCCAGCAGCTTGGGGGGATTCAATCAGCCCCAGCATTTT.

The table lists this clonotype with many counts. The chain carries TRBV7-9 and TRBJ2-3, with 7 bases matching TRBD2. This CDR3 comprises 15 residues. Germline V lookup: CDR1 SEHNR, CDR2 FQNEAQ (reference sequence). V lost 1 base, J lost 6 bases, and 7 bases stayed unmatched. CDR3 nucleotide sequence: TGTGCCAGCAGCTTAGTGGCCGCCGGGGGGGATACGCAGTATTTT. It is translated as CASSLVAAGGDTQYF.

The rearrangement uses TRBV5-1 and TRBJ1-2; TRBD1 agrees at 7 bases. CDR3 length equals 14 residues. Per germline, CDR1 SGHRS and CDR2 YFSETQ. The V segment lost 3 bases and the J segment 6 bases; nucleotides outside the gene matches: 8. CDR3 nucleotide sequence: TGCGCCAGCAGCTGGAAGGGGGCGGAGGATGGCTACACCTTC. It encodes CASSWKGAEDGYTF. Filled out from reference TRBV5-1 and TRBJ1-2, the complete variable domain reads KAGVTQTPRYLIKTRGQQVTLSCSPISGHRSVSWYQQTPGQGLQFLFEYFSETQRNKGNFPGRFSGRQFSNSRSEMNVSTLELGDSALYLCASSWKGAEDGYTFGSGTRLTVV.